This T cell receptor (beta chain) was recorded in a study of OX40 agonist ivuxolimab in advanced cancers. CDR3 length: 15 amino acids. V was cut by 0 bases and J by 7 bases, with 16 bases left in between. Germline values: CDR1 GTSNPN, CDR2 SVGIG (reference sequence). Here immunoSEQ multiplex PCR was the method, and the copy in TCRdb shows in-frame clones only, minus some. Found here are nearly 60,000 clones, 75% to 90% of them singletons; the top ten hold under 4%. V gene TRBV30 combines with J gene TRBJ1-5; weak D call: TRBD1 (6 bases). The sequence was collected from an adult with an advanced solid tumor such as melanoma, head and neck, liver or kidney cancer. The sample was CD4+ or CD8+ T cells sorted from blood, taken in a trial of the OX40 agonist ivuxolimab. The CDR3 DNA sequence: TGTGCCTGGAGTGTAAATTTGGGGGGCGGGCAGCCCCAGCATTTT. Amino acids: CAWSVNLGGGQPQHF.